This TCR beta chain comes out of a study of blood T cell repertoires in COVID-19. For the study at large: The study drew acute and convalescent COVID-19 samples from the United States, Italy and Spain.

Measured with immunoSEQ multiplex PCR; TCRdb has only the in-frame clones, and not every one. Of 180,000 or so clones detected, approximately 80% appear once; the ten largest clones hold 10% to 15%. This CDR3 spans 17 amino acids. Germline-derived CDR1 and CDR2 are GTSNPN and SVGIG (reference sequence). Trimming took 2 bases from V and 2 from J, leaving 21 bases between them. All recovered Cohort 3 donors got two negative PCRs, got clearance, or saw symptom resolution. This TCR derives from a woman aged 55-70 years who had recovered from COVID-19. The rearrangement joins TRBV30 to TRBJ1-2; no clear D. Sequencing was done on a sample of PBMCs or T cells enriched from blood (not recorded which). This CDR3 reads CAWSNLLSLVGNYGYTF. DNA for the CDR3: TGTGCCTGGAGTAATCTTCTAAGTCTTGTCGGGAACTATGGCTACACCTTC.